The source of this TCR beta chain is a study of T-cell reconstitution after alpha-beta-depleted transplantation in children. Points from the study as a whole: Some patients owed their high day-60 TCRbeta diversity to surviving recipient T cells and thymic progenitors. Counts and diversity of T cells one year after transplant came mostly from newly produced T cells. Several hundred expanded graft clones reportedly were the source of alpha-beta T cells about two months after transplant.

Unique molecular identifiers were incorporated when the TCRbeta library was constructed. TCRdb re-called the PCR reads with MiXCR, one entry per CDR3 protein. Among about 980,000 distinct CDR3 sequences, under 30% were seen once, and the ten largest hold approximately 30%. The CDR3 totals 15 residues. CDR1 and CDR2 from the germline V gene are DFQATT and SNEGSKA (reference sequence). J lost 3 bases, V lost 0 bases, and 3 bases had no gene match. This clonotype was seen more than once but under ten times. Its antigen is not identified. The sequence came from a boy under two years old who had a stem cell transplant for SCID, so the T cells may come from the graft donor. The chain recombines TRBV20-1 with TRBJ2-5, with TRBD2 identical over 11 bases. Sequencing was performed on PBMCs, mostly from graft donor cells, taken 360 days after TCRalphabeta/CD19-depleted stem cell transplant. The CDR3 reads CSARDLLAGEETQYF. CDR3 coding DNA: TGCAGTGCTAGAGATCTACTAGCGGGGGAAGAGACCCAGTACTTC.